This passage covers 15 T cell receptor beta chains from one sample sequenced in a study of blood T cell repertoires in COVID-19. Only in-frame clones appear in the TCRdb table, and some are missing; sequencing was by immunoSEQ multiplex PCR. Among some 120,000 clones listed, 80% to 90% were seen once. The sequencing input was peripheral blood. The receptors shown here come from a man aged 80 or over with active or convalescent COVID-19.

This clone was counted only a few times. The V call is TRBV6-6, the J call TRBJ1-3; 7 bases are shared with TRBD1. CDR3 size: 14 residues. V was pared by 4 bases and J by 3 bases, with 3 bases of the junction left unmatched. Germline lookup yields CDR1 MNHNY and CDR2 SVGAGI (reference sequence). The CDR3 region is CASSFGTVGNTIYF. The CDR3 DNA follows: TGTGCCAGCAGTTTTGGGACAGTTGGAAACACCATATATTTT.

This clone was seen a single time. The chain uses TRBV18 and TRBJ2-2; D possibly corresponds to TRBD1 (6 bases). The CDR3 runs to 16 residues. V gave up 1 base and J gave up 2 bases, with 11 bases separating them. Germline V gives CDR1 KGHSH, CDR2 LQKENI. The CDR3 bases are TGTGCCAGCTCACCACAGCGGACAGACAACACCGGGGAGCTGTTTTTT. Protein: CASSPQRTDNTGELFF.

The chain is built from TRBV7-6 and TRBJ2-1, with D possibly being TRBD1 (5 bases). Trimming shortened V by 1 base and J by 4 bases, and 17 bases separated the two germline ends. Germline CDR1 is SGHVS and CDR2 is FNYEAQ. The CDR3 length is 17 residues. CDR3 sequence: CASSLGSDRETYNEQFF. CDR3 nucleotide sequence: TGTGCCAGCAGCTTAGGTTCAGACAGAGAGACTTACAATGAGCAGTTCTTC.

This clone has a single count. The rearrangement links TRBV4-1 to TRBJ1-4, with D unresolved. This CDR3 contains 16 residues. CDR1 and CDR2 from the germline V gene are MGHRA and YSYEKL. Trimming left V 2 bases short and J 5 bases short, with 15 bases between. The CDR3 loop is CASSQKWPGSNEKLFF. CDR3 sequence (DNA): TGCGCCAGCAGCCAAAAGTGGCCGGGGTCAAATGAAAAACTGTTTTTT.

This clone was counted a single time. The CDR3 reads CASNGQGADQPQHF. CDR3 coding DNA: TGTGCCAGCAATGGACAGGGGGCCGATCAGCCCCAGCATTTT. The chain is built from TRBV2 and TRBJ1-5; 11 bases agree with TRBD1. Trimming removed 7 bases from V and 5 bases from J; junction bases left unmatched: 4. Per germline, CDR1 SNHLY and CDR2 FYNNEI. The CDR3 spans 14 residues.

The J gene is TRBJ2-1, the V gene TRBV27; 12 positions match TRBD2. The CDR3 spans 17 residues. V lost 5 bases and J lost 0; bases outside the gene matches: 5. Germline V gene data show CDR1 as MNHEY and CDR2 as SMNVEV (reference sequence). The CDR3 region is CASSAASGGASYNEQFF. The CDR3 DNA follows: TGTGCCAGCAGTGCCGCTAGCGGGGGGGCCTCCTACAATGAGCAGTTCTTC.

CDR3 in amino acids: CASRAVRGNEKLFF. The CDR3 DNA reads TGTGCCAGCAGAGCGGTGCGGGGCAATGAAAAACTGTTTTTT. The chain recombines TRBV28 with TRBJ1-4; possible D gene TRBD1, 5 bases. Trimming left V 6 bases short and J 5 bases short, with 13 bases between. Germline CDR1 is MDHEN and CDR2 is SYDVKM. The CDR3 is 14 amino acids.

This clone was counted a few times. The CDR3 nucleotides are TGTGCCAGCAGCCAATCATTGAACACTGAAGCTTTCTTT. Translated, it gives CASSQSLNTEAFF. The chain recombines TRBV5-4 with TRBJ1-1; D ambiguous. Germline loops: CDR1 SGHNT, CDR2 YYREEE (reference sequence). The V and J ends lost 4 bases and 0 bases respectively, with 7 bases between them. The length of the CDR3 is 13 residues.

This rearrangement joins TRBV11-2 to TRBJ1-6, with D possibly being TRBD1 (5 bases). The germline CDR1 and CDR2 sequences are SGHAT and FQNNGV. V was pared by 4 bases and J by 9 bases, with 10 bases between. CDR3 size: 13 residues. The CDR3 here is CASSSGQGSPLHF. The CDR3 DNA is TGTGCCAGCAGCTCGGGCCAGGGTTCACCCCTCCACTTT.

The V and J genes are TRBV19 and TRBJ1-2, with D unclear. Looked up from germline, CDR1 is LNHDA and CDR2 is SQIVND (reference sequence). This CDR3 comprises 14 residues. V was shortened by 1 base and J by 8 bases, with 14 bases between the two germline ends. The CDR3 nucleotides read TGTGCCAGTAGTATAGTCGGTTCCCCCATGGGCTACACCTTC. Translated, it gives CASSIVGSPMGYTF.

V gene TRBV7-8 combines with J gene TRBJ2-1; TRBD2 matches at 12 bases. This CDR3 is 15 amino acids long. The V gene's germline CDR1 is SGHVS and CDR2 FQNEAQ. Trimming at V came to 3 bases and at J to 9 bases, leaving 6 bases not matched to a gene. CDR3 DNA: TGTGCCAGCAGCTTTGAGGCTAGCGGGGGGGGTGAGCAGTTCTTC. It translates to CASSFEASGGGEQFF.

The table lists this clone with a count of one. CDR3 residues: CSVGPKGGGPHGGYTF. DNA for the CDR3: TGCAGCGTTGGCCCAAAGGGAGGAGGACCCCACGGTGGCTACACCTTC. V and J are TRBV29-1 and TRBJ1-2; D is unresolved. The germline gives CDR1 SQVTM, CDR2 ANQGSEA. V lost 4 bases and J lost 7, with 25 bases in between. The CDR3 has 16 amino acids.

CDR3 bases: TGTGCCAGTAGTATAATCGGGGTTAGCAATCAGCCCCAGCATTTT. Its protein product is CASSIIGVSNQPQHF. This rearrangement joins TRBV19 to TRBJ1-5; D is ambiguous. The CDR3 extends over 15 amino acids. V was clipped by 2 bases and J by 0 bases, with 8 bases between them. Germline assignment: CDR1 LNHDA and CDR2 SQIVND (reference sequence).

The chain joins TRBV9 to TRBJ2-3; 7 nucleotides agree with TRBD1. V was pared by 1 base and J by 2 bases, with 7 bases of the junction left unmatched. Per germline, CDR1 SGDLS and CDR2 YYNGEE. This CDR3 region has 16 residues. CDR3 nucleotide sequence: TGTGCCAGCAGCGTATCGGGACAGCCCATCACAGATACGCAGTATTTT. It specifies CASSVSGQPITDTQYF.

This clone was seen a handful of times. The chain carries TRBV7-2 and TRBJ1-1; possible D gene TRBD1, 5 bases. The CDR3 covers 14 residues. Germline CDR1 is SGHTA and CDR2 is FQGNSA. The V gene lost 3 bases and the J gene lost 6 bases, with 14 bases spanning the gap. Written as DNA, the CDR3 is TGTGCCAGCAGCTTGGATCCAGGGATCGCTGAAGCTTTCTTT. Protein sequence: CASSLDPGIAEAFF.